These 10 T cell receptor beta chains came from one sample sequenced in a study of human T cells and chemical hapten exposure. TCRdb analysed the RACE reads with MiXCR anew, one entry per CDR3 protein. Found here are approximately 72,000 distinct CDR3 sequences, over 8.5% of them singletons; the top ten hold 1.4%. As for time point: patch test 3, about 24 weeks after DPC sensitization. Treatment indicated: therapeutic diphenylcyclopropenone sensitization with weekly scalp DPC. The sequences come from whole blood, collected in connection with sensitization to the hapten diphenylcyclopropenone (DPC). These receptor sequences come from a woman aged 50 to 60 with alopecia areata. Some clones in this sample may be carry-over from other donors' samples.

This clonotype was observed many times. This chain links TRBV6-2 or TRBV6-3 with TRBJ1-5, with D maybe TRBD1 (5 bases). The V end lost 2 bases, the J end lost 6 bases, and 20 bases lay between the germline ends. Germline V gene lookup returns CDR1 MNHEY and CDR2 SVGEGT. The CDR3 has 17 residues. The CDR3 protein is CASSYPAVLSGGQPQHF. The CDR3 DNA reads TGTGCCAGCAGTTACCCCGCTGTCCTATCTGGGGGTCAGCCCCAGCATTTT.

V is TRBV28 and J is TRBJ1-1, with D unresolved. This CDR3 region has 11 residues. V lost 3 bases to trimming and J lost 7 bases, with 6 bases between them. Germline CDR1 and CDR2: MDHEN and SYDVKM. The CDR3 sequence: CASSLLVEAFF. Here the CDR3 DNA reads TGTGCCAGCAGTTTGCTGGTTGAAGCTTTCTTT. The full variable domain, its missing parts supplied by reference TRBV28 and TRBJ1-1, is DVKVTQSSRYLVKRTGEKVFLECVQDMDHENMFWYRQDPGLGLRLIYFSYDVKMKEKGDIPEGYSVSREKKERFSLILESASTNQTSMYLCASSLLVEAFFGQGTRLTVV.

The table lists this clonotype with many counts. The gene calls are TRBV28 and TRBJ1-4, with TRBD1 matching 7 bases. Losses at the gene ends were 2 bases for V and 7 bases for J; bases not matched to a gene: 1. Germline assignment: CDR1 MDHEN and CDR2 SYDVKM. The length of the CDR3 is 13 residues. Here the CDR3 DNA reads TGTGCCAGCAGTTTAGCAGGGGGTGAAAAACTGTTTTTT. It yields the protein CASSLAGGEKLFF.

This chain joins TRBV28 and TRBJ2-5; D is uncertain. Germline CDR1 MDHEN, CDR2 SYDVKM. This CDR3 contains 14 residues. The V gene lost 5 bases and the J gene lost 1 base, with 11 bases spanning the gap. CDR3 nucleotides: TGTGCCAGCAGTGGTAGAGTGAGCCAAGAGACCCAGTACTTC. This encodes CASSGRVSQETQYF.

The chain couples TRBV7-9 to TRBJ2-1; D not resolved. Germline V gene sequence: CDR1 SEHNR, CDR2 FQNEAQ (reference sequence). This CDR3 has 13 amino acids. Trimming stripped 1 base from V and 5 bases from J, with 6 bases between. CDR3 amino acids: CASSLEVNNEQFF. The CDR3 DNA reads as TGTGCCAGCAGCTTAGAAGTCAACAATGAGCAGTTCTTC. The whole variable domain, filled in from reference TRBV7-9 and TRBJ2-1, reads DTGVSQNPRHKITKRGQNVTFRCDPISEHNRLYWYRQTLGQGPEFLTYFQNEAQLEKSRLLSDRFSAERPKGSFSTLEIQRTEQGDSAMYLCASSLEVNNEQFFGPGTRLTVL.

The genes are TRBV12-3 or TRBV12-4 and TRBJ2-5; D may be TRBD2 (7 bases). Trimming took off 2 bases at V and 5 bases at J, with 12 bases between the two ends. This CDR3 spans 14 amino acids. In DNA form, the CDR3 reads TGTGCCAGCAGTTTAATGGGAGGGGGTGAGACCCAGTACTTC. Its translation is CASSLMGGGETQYF.

As regards this clonotype: Germline is not matched at one junction end, which may reflect a read error. V gene TRBV12-3 or TRBV12-4 combines with J gene TRBJ2-2; the D gene could be TRBD1 or TRBD2 (5 bases each). The CDR3 has 14 residues. For the CDR3, the DNA is TGTGCCAATCAGGGACGGGGTGACACCGGGGAGCTATTTTTT. It translates to CANQGRGDTGELFF.

Comment on this clonotype: Just one base apart from a much larger clone, this may be a read error. The rearrangement joins TRBV10-2 to TRBJ2-6; TRBD1 might be the D (6 bases). Per the germline V gene, CDR1 is WSHSY and CDR2 is SAAADI. This CDR3 spans 15 amino acids. The CDR3 is CAAQGPPVGAYVLTF. The CDR3, as DNA: TGCGCCGCCCAAGGTCCTCCAGTGGGGGCCTACGTCCTGACTTTC.

This clonotype showed up many times. The chain is built from TRBV12-5 and TRBJ2-7; 8 positions agree with TRBD2. With 7 bases clipped from V and 4 bases from J, the junction kept 6 bases outside the gene matches. In germline, CDR1 is LGHNT, CDR2 FRNRAP. The CDR3 has 13 amino acids. The CDR3 protein is CASVPSGRYEQYF. Here the CDR3 DNA reads TGTGCTAGTGTTCCTAGCGGGCGTTACGAGCAGTACTTC. The variable domain in full, with the rest retrieved from reference TRBV12-5 and TRBJ2-7, is DARVTQTPRHKVTEMGQEVTMRCQPILGHNTVFWYRQTMMQGLELLAYFRNRAPLDDSGMPKDRFSAEMPDATLATLKIQPSEPRDSAVYFCASVPSGRYEQYFGPGTRLTVT.

The V call is TRBV24-1, the J call TRBJ1-2; TRBD1 might be the D (6 bases). Germline assignment: CDR1 KGHDR and CDR2 SFDVKD. With 2 bases removed from V and 4 bases from J, the gap between germline ends came to 16 bases. The CDR3 contains 16 residues. CDR3 sequence (DNA): TGTGCCACCAGTGATTCCTCAATGACAGGCCTCTATGGCTACACCTTC. Amino acid sequence: CATSDSSMTGLYGYTF.